These 5 T cell receptor beta chains were all obtained from the same sample, sequenced in a study of T cell changes during pregnancy in multiple sclerosis (dated by TCRdb to about 2019). The protocol used for the library was the immunoSEQ multiplex PCR assay. Held by TCRdb, this immuneACCESS table contains in-frame sequences only and omits some clones. Under half of the omission traces to an unresolved V gene where checked; the cause of the rest is unknown. The sample includes tens of thousands of clones, with roughly 91% observed a single time. Approximately 4.6% of the sample comes from the top ten. Sequencing used peripheral blood, obtained in the second trimester of pregnancy. These receptors were taken from a female donor in good health, enrolled as a control in a pregnancy study.

There are a few counts of this clone. The chain employs TRBV6-4 and TRBJ2-2, with TRBD2 identical over 12 bases. The CDR3 runs to 16 residues. Trimming at V came to 1 base and at J to 6 bases, leaving 3 bases not matched to a gene. The germline gives CDR1 MRHNA, CDR2 SNTAGT. The CDR3 protein is CASSDLTSGGPGELFF. Here the CDR3 DNA reads TGTGCCAGCAGTGACTTGACTAGCGGGGGCCCCGGGGAGCTGTTTTTT.

A few counts support this clone. This chain joins TRBV15 and TRBJ1-1; D is ambiguous. This CDR3 has 12 amino acids. Germline CDR1 reads LNHNV; CDR2 reads YYDKDF (reference sequence). Trimming cost V 0 bases and J 11 bases, with 10 bases left between them. The CDR3 coding sequence is TGTGCCACCAGCAGAGACAGTCTGGTGGCTTTCTTT. Its protein product is CATSRDSLVAFF.

The J gene is TRBJ2-1, the V gene TRBV5-5, with TRBD2 identical over 14 bases. V shed 4 bases and J 9 bases; nucleotides not matched to a gene: 6. The CDR3 totals 15 residues. Germline assignment: CDR1 SGHKS and CDR2 YYEKEE (reference sequence). CDR3 in DNA: TGTGCCAGCAGCCCGCAGGGACTAGCGGGAGTTGAGCAGTTCTTC. It yields the protein CASSPQGLAGVEQFF.

The V gene is TRBV19, the J gene TRBJ2-1; 10 bases align to TRBD2. Germline-derived CDR1 and CDR2 are LNHDA and SQIVND (reference sequence). The CDR3 length is 17 residues. The junction had 7 bases not matched to a gene; V was cut back by 3 bases and J by 2 bases. The CDR3 reads CASSIFTSGGAYNEQFF. For the CDR3, the DNA is TGTGCCAGTAGTATTTTCACCAGCGGGGGGGCCTACAATGAGCAGTTCTTC.

The V gene is TRBV19, the J gene TRBJ1-5; the D is unclear. Germline CDR1 and CDR2: LNHDA and SQIVND (reference sequence). The CDR3 runs to 14 residues. Trimming took off 3 bases at V and 5 bases at J, with 11 bases between the two ends. For the CDR3, the DNA is TGTGCCAGTAGTATCTTTCGTGTTCATCAGCCCCAGCATTTT. It codes for CASSIFRVHQPQHF.